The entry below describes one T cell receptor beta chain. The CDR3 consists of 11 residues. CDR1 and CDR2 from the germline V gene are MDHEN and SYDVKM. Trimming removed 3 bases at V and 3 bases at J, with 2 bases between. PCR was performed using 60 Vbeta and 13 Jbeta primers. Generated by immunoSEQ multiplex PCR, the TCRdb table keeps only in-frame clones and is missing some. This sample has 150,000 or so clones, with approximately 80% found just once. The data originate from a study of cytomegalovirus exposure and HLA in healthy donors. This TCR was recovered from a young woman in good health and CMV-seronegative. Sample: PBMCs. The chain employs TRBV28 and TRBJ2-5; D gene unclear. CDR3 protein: CASSFKETQYF. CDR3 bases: TGTGCCAGCAGTTTCAAAGAGACCCAGTACTTC.